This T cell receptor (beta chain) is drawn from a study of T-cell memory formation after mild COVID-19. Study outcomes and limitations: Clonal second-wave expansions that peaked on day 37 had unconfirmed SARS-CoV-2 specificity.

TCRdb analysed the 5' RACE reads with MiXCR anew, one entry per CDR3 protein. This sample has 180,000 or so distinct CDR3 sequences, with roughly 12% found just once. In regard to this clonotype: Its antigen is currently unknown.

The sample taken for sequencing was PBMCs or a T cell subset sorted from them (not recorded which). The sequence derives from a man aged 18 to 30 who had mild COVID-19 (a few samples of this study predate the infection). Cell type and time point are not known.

The CDR3 spells CASSVGYRGMTDTQYF. For the CDR3, the DNA is TGTGCCAGCAGCGTAGGGTACAGGGGAATGACAGATACGCAGTATTTT. The chain links TRBV9 to TRBJ2-3; 7 positions match TRBD1. V shed 0 bases, J shed 3 bases, and the junction held 7 bases outside the gene matches. The CDR3 runs to 16 residues. CDR1 and CDR2 from the germline V gene are SGDLS and YYNGEE.